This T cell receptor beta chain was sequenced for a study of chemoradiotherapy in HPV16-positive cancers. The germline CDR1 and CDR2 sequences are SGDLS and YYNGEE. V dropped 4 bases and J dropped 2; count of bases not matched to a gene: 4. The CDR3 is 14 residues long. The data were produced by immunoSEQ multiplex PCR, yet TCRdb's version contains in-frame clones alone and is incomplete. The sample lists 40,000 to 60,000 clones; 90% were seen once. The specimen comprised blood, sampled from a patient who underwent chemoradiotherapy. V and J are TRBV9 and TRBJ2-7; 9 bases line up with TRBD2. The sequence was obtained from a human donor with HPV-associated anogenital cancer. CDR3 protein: CASSQRGETYEQYF. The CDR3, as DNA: TGTGCCAGCAGCCAGCGGGGGGAGACCTACGAGCAGTACTTC.